The sample holds many counts of the clone carrying this TCR beta chain. TCRdb called the RT-PCR reads again in MiXCR, with one record for every CDR3 protein. The table records about 680,000 distinct CDR3 sequences, approximately 15% of them present only once. The germline CDR1 and CDR2 sequences are SGHRS and YFSETQ. V lost 6 bases, J lost 7 bases, and 8 bases lay in between. The CDR3 totals 10 residues. Sequencing was performed on memory CD4+ T cells from blood. The chain is built from TRBV5-1 and TRBJ2-7, with D perhaps TRBD2 (5 bases). This clonotype was obtained from a female donor in good health, serving as a healthy control. The CDR3 nucleotides read TGCGCCAGCATGGGGAGAGAGCAGTACTTC. It is translated as CASMGREQYF.